A selection of T cell receptor beta chains follows, all from one sample in a study of cytomegalovirus exposure and HLA in healthy donors. Clones were sequenced by immunoSEQ multiplex PCR, and TCRdb holds only the in-frame ones, with some missing. Among fewer than 250,000 clones listed, 60% to 80% were seen once. Material: PBMCs. Receptor source: a man in his late teens or twenties in good health and CMV-seronegative. Each CDR3 is given with its conserved first and last residue. A D gene is named only where the DNA matches it firmly. The listing skips clone size in some rows; elsewhere it reads once, few, many or a size class.

clone size	D gene	V gene	J gene	CDR3 DNA	CDR3 protein
-	TRBD2	TRBV19	TRBJ2-5	TGTGCCAGTAGTACGGGACTAGCGGGGGGGCTGGAGACCCAGTACTTC	CASSTGLAGGLETQYF
once	-	TRBV6-5	TRBJ2-5	TGTGCCAGCAGTTACTCGAATTCAGGGTGGGAGACCCAGTACTTC	CASSYSNSGWETQYF
-	TRBD1	TRBV28	TRBJ1-1	TGTGCCAGCAGTCCACAGGGGGCGGGAACTGAAGCTTTCTTT	CASSPQGAGTEAFF
-	TRBD1	TRBV25-1	TRBJ2-7	TGTGCCACCGCCTCGGGGGACAGGGTAGGGGCCTACGAGCAGTACTTC	CATASGDRVGAYEQYF
-	-	TRBV6-6	TRBJ1-5	TGTGCCAGCAGTTGGGGGGTTGGCAATCAGCCCCAGCATTTT	CASSWGVGNQPQHF
-	-	TRBV30	TRBJ2-4	TGTGCCTGGAGTGTTCCTGGACTAGCCAAAAACATTCAGTACTTC	CAWSVPGLAKNIQYF
-	-	TRBV11-2	TRBJ2-7	TGTGCCAGCAGCTTTTATGAGGACAGCTCCTACGAGCAGTACTTC	CASSFYEDSSYEQYF
-	TRBD1	TRBV18	TRBJ1-4	TGTGCCAGCTCACCTACAGGGGGCCATAATGAAAAACTGTTTTTT	CASSPTGGHNEKLFF
-	-	TRBV5-1	TRBJ2-1	TGCGCCAGCAGCTTTCCCGCGGATTCCTACAATGAGCAGTTCTTC	CASSFPADSYNEQFF
-	-	TRBV7-9	TRBJ2-7	TGTGCCAGCAGCCCCCCCCAGCGGCGGGGTTACGAGCAGTACTTC	CASSPPQRRGYEQYF
once	-	TRBV2	TRBJ1-2	TGTGCCAGCAGTGAAGGTGGCTTGTCTTATGGCTACACCTTC	CASSEGGLSYGYTF
once	TRBD1	TRBV7-2	TRBJ1-4	TGTGCCAGCAGCTGGGGAGACAGGGGCGGTAATGAAAAACTGTTTTTT	CASSWGDRGGNEKLFF
-	TRBD1	TRBV19	TRBJ1-1	TGTGCCAGTAGGTCACAGGGGGCTAGCTCTGAAGCTTTCTTT	CASRSQGASSEAFF
-	-	TRBV30	TRBJ1-1	TGTGCCTGGAAGTATGGTAACGGTGAAGCTTTCTTT	CAWKYGNGEAFF
-	-	TRBV15	TRBJ1-1	TGTGCCACCAGCAGGGGACATCAGAACACTGAAGCTTTCTTT	CATSRGHQNTEAFF
once	TRBD1	TRBV7-9	TRBJ2-7	TGTGCCAGCAGCTTAATAATTGCCGCCGACGGGACAGGAATTTACGAGCAGTACTTC	CASSLIIAADGTGIYEQYF
-	TRBD1	TRBV7-9	TRBJ2-1	TGTGCCAGCAGCTTAATCGCAGGGGGCTTAGGTGAGCAGTTCTTC	CASSLIAGGLGEQFF
-	-	TRBV11-2	TRBJ1-1	TGTGCCAGCAGTCATTACAGGGACCCGACGGCTTTCTTT	CASSHYRDPTAFF
-	-	TRBV30	TRBJ1-6	TGTGCCTGGACCTCGACAGTTTATAATTCACCCCTCCACTTT	CAWTSTVYNSPLHF
-	TRBD2	TRBV7-9	TRBJ2-2	TGTGCCAGCAGCCGGACAATAGCGGGCACCGGGGAGCTGTTTTTT	CASSRTIAGTGELFF
few	TRBD1	TRBV7-9	TRBJ1-2	TGTGCCAGCAGCTTAAGACAGGGGGATGGCTACACCTTC	CASSLRQGDGYTF
once	-	TRBV7-2	TRBJ2-7	TGTGCCAGCAGCTTAGCGCACGTGGACTACGAGCAGTACTTT	CASSLAHVDYEQYF
-	-	TRBV2	TRBJ2-7	TGTGCCAACACACAGGGCAACGAGCAGTACTTC	CANTQGNEQYF
few	TRBD1	TRBV6-1	TRBJ2-3	TGTGCCAGCATTCCAAACAGGGGAGATACGCAGTATTTT	CASIPNRGDTQYF
-	TRBD1	TRBV28	TRBJ1-4	TGTGCCAGCAGTTTCCTCCAATGGGACAGGGCAACTAATGAAAAACTGTTTTTT	CASSFLQWDRATNEKLFF
-	-	TRBV5-4	TRBJ1-1	TGTGCCAGCAGCCCCCCGACGGGTGATTTCACTGAAGCTTTCTTT	CASSPPTGDFTEAFF
-	-	TRBV7-8	TRBJ2-2	TGTGCCAGCAGCCACCTAGGGAACACCGGGGAGCTGTTTTTT	CASSHLGNTGELFF
-	TRBD1	TRBV6-6	TRBJ1-1	TGTGCCAGCAGTTATCAGGGGGCCAAGAACACTGAAGCTTTCTTT	CASSYQGAKNTEAFF
-	-	TRBV10-3	TRBJ2-2	TGTGCCATCAGTGAGTCGAGAGGGGAGGTCGGGGAGCTGTTTTTT	CAISESRGEVGELFF
-	-	TRBV29-1	TRBJ1-1	TGCAGCGTTTTCTCGGGTACTGAAGCTTTCTTT	CSVFSGTEAFF
-	TRBD2	TRBV28	TRBJ2-2	TGTGCCAGCAGACCGGGACTAGTCTATGAGGGGAACGCCGGGGAGCTGTTTTTT	CASRPGLVYEGNAGELFF
-	-	TRBV30	TRBJ1-2	TGTGCCTGGAGTACAGGTAACCCAGATGGCTACACCTTC	CAWSTGNPDGYTF
-	-	TRBV30	TRBJ2-1	TGTGCCTGGACTCAGGACAGCCTCGCCTATTTGTACAATGAGCAGTTCTTC	CAWTQDSLAYLYNEQFF
few	-	TRBV19	TRBJ2-1	TGTGCCAGTGTTTCGCAACAGGGCGCGTTAGACAATGAGCAGTTCTTC	CASVSQQGALDNEQFF
-	TRBD1	TRBV5-4	TRBJ1-1	TGTGCCAGCAGCTATGACAGGGGGCTCACTGAAGCTTTCTTT	CASSYDRGLTEAFF
-	TRBD2	TRBV18	TRBJ2-7	TGTGCCAGCTCACCATCCGGGACTAGCGCCTCCTACGAGCAGTACTTC	CASSPSGTSASYEQYF
-	TRBD1	TRBV7-8	TRBJ1-2	TGTGCCAGCAGCTTCTACTATCGCCAAAGCGGACAGGGGCTCGGCTACACCTTC	CASSFYYRQSGQGLGYTF
-	-	TRBV18	TRBJ2-5	TGTGCCAGCTCACCACGGGCTTGGAACGATCAAGAGACCCAGTACTTC	CASSPRAWNDQETQYF
-	TRBD1	TRBV9	TRBJ2-4	TGTGCCAGCAGCGTAGGGACAGGGTCGCTAGCCAAAAACATTCAGTACTTC	CASSVGTGSLAKNIQYF
-	-	TRBV11-2	TRBJ1-1	TGTGCCAGCAGCCCTCGAACAGGGTTGAACACTGAAGCTTTCTTT	CASSPRTGLNTEAFF
-	TRBD2	TRBV5-4	TRBJ2-3	TGTGCCAGCAGCATCCCGGGGGGGCAGACAGATACGCAGTATTTT	CASSIPGGQTDTQYF
-	-	TRBV6-6	TRBJ2-1	TGTGCCAGCAGTTACCAACGGTACAATGAGCAGTTCTTC	CASSYQRYNEQFF
once	-	TRBV6-6	TRBJ1-3	TGTGCCAGCTTGGGAGGGCAGATAAGAGAAGGCACCATATATTTT	CASLGGQIREGTIYF
-	TRBD1	TRBV4-1	TRBJ1-4	TGCGCCAGCGACCGGGACAGGGCTGAAAAACTGTTTTTT	CASDRDRAEKLFF
-	TRBD2	TRBV27	TRBJ2-3	TGTGCCAGCAGGACGGGACTAGCAGCAGATACGCAGTATTTT	CASRTGLAADTQYF
-	TRBD1	TRBV6-5	TRBJ1-2	TGTGCCAGCAGCGATACAGGGGACTATGGCTACACCTTC	CASSDTGDYGYTF
-	TRBD1	TRBV28	TRBJ1-4	TGTGCCAGCAGTTCCCCCGGGACAGCAACTAATGAAAAACTGTTTTTT	CASSSPGTATNEKLFF
-	TRBD2	TRBV4-3	TRBJ2-7	TGCGCCAGCAGCCACGGGAGGGGCGGCGAGCAGTACTTC	CASSHGRGGEQYF